This paragraph covers one TCR beta chain sequence. Sequencing used immunoSEQ multiplex PCR; TCRdb keeps in-frame clones, though not all of them. The sample comprises around 150,000 clones, about 86% of which are singletons, and approximately 2.2% rests with the top ten. Germline loops: CDR1 SGHTS, CDR2 YDEGEE. V gave up 4 bases and J gave up 0 bases; unmatched junction bases: 12. The CDR3 loop spans 17 amino acids. This sample is part of a study of cytomegalovirus exposure and HLA in healthy donors. The TCR originated in a woman aged 18 to 35 in good health and CMV-seronegative. V is TRBV5-8 and J is TRBJ1-2; 7 bases are a match to TRBD1. Material: PBMCs. The CDR3 is CASSHTIRQGTNYGYTF. The CDR3 DNA reads TGTGCCAGCAGCCATACAATTCGACAGGGAACTAACTATGGCTACACCTTC.